The clone carrying this T cell receptor beta chain has more than one count but fewer than ten. Trimming removed 0 bases from V and 3 bases from J; junction bases left unmatched: 13. Germline-derived CDR1 and CDR2 are SGDLS and YYNGEE. CDR3 length equals 20 residues. The source of the sample is a study of blood T cells in healthy people across ages. Sample-barcoded 5' priming and a J-beta primer mix drove a second PCR of 7 to 11 cycles. Each CDR3 protein gets one entry after TCRdb re-called the 5' RACE reads with MiXCR. The sample lists 750,000 to 850,000 distinct CDR3 sequences, around a quarter seen once, with 3.7% in the top ten. These sequences were also reported in another study, on T cells of mothers and their children.

This chain connects TRBV9 to TRBJ2-1; 12 bases are a match to TRBD2. Sequencing used blood. The clonotype originates from a boy between 10 and 17 years old in good health. CDR3 sequence reads: CASSVAEASGRAGFYNEQFF. DNA for the CDR3: TGTGCCAGCAGCGTAGCTGAGGCTAGCGGGAGGGCCGGATTCTACAATGAGCAGTTCTTC.